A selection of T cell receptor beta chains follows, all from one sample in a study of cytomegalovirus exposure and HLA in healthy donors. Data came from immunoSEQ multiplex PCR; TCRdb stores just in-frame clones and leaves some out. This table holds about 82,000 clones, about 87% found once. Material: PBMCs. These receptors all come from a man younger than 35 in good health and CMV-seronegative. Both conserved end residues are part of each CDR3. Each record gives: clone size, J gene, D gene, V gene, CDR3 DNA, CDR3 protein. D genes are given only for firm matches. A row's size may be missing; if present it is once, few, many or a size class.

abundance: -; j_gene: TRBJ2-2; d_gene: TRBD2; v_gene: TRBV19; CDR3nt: TGTGCCAGTAGGTCCCCAGGACTAGCGGGCGGGGAGCTGTTTTTT; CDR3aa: CASRSPGLAGGELFF
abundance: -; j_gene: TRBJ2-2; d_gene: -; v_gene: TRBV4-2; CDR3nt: TGTGCCAGCAGCCAAAGTAGCCTGGGTGAATCCACCGGGGAGCTGTTTTTT; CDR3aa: CASSQSSLGESTGELFF
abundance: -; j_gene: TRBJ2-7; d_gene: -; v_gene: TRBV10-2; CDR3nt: TGCGCCAGCAGTCTTACTAGGCGGGGCGAGCAGTACTTC; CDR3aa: CASSLTRRGEQYF
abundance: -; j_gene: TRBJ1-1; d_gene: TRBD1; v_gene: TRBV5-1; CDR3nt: TGCGCCAGCAGCAAGGACAGGGGGAGTGTCACTGAAGCTTTCTTT; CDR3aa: CASSKDRGSVTEAFF
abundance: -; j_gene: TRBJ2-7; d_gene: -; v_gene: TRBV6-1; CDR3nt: TGTGCCAGCAGTGAAGTCGGCAGGGACTCCTACGAGCAGTACTTC; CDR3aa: CASSEVGRDSYEQYF
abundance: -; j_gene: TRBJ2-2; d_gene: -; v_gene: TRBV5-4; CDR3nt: TGTGCCAGCAGCTCCGTCCTCAGGGGAGCCGGGGAGCTGTTTTTT; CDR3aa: CASSSVLRGAGELFF
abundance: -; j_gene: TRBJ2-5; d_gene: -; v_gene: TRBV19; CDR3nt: TGTGCCAGTAGTATTGGAGAACCAAAGACCCAGTACTTC; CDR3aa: CASSIGEPKTQYF
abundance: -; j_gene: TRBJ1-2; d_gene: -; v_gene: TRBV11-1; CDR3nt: TGTGCCAGCAGCTTAGCGGCCAGGGTAATATTGATGTCGGGCTATGGCTACACCTTC; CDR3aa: CASSLAARVILMSGYGYTF
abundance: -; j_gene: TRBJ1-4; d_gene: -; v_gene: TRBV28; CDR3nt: TGTGCCAGCAGCCGTCGGACAGCTATCAAAACTAATGAAAAACTGTTTTTT; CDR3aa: CASSRRTAIKTNEKLFF
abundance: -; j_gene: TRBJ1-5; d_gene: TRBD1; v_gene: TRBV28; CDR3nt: TGTGCCAGCAGGACAGGGGGGCCGAGCAATCAGCCCCAGCATTTT; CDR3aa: CASRTGGPSNQPQHF
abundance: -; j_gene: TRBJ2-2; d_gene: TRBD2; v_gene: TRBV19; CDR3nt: TGTGCCAGTAGTATACGAGCGGGAGGAGGCACCGGGGAGCTGTTTTTT; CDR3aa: CASSIRAGGGTGELFF
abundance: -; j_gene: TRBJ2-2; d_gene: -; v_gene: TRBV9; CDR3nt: TGTGCCAGCAGCGCGGTAGAGGGCGGTCCGAACACCGGGGAGCTGTTTTTT; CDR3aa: CASSAVEGGPNTGELFF
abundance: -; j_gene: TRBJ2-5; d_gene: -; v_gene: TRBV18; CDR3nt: TGTGCCAGCTCACCACAGAGCGGAGGGGAGACCCAGTACTTC; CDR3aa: CASSPQSGGETQYF
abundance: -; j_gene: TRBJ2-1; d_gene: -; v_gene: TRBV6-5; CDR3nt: TGTGCCAGCAGTTCGCCCGACGGCGGCAACAATGAGCAGTTCTTC; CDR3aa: CASSSPDGGNNEQFF
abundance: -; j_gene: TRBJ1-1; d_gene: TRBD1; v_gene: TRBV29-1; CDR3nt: TGCAGCGTTGGGAGGGGGCGTGATACTGAAGCTTTCTTT; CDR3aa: CSVGRGRDTEAFF
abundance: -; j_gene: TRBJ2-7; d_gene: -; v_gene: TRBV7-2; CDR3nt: TGTGCCAGCAGCCCTAATCCGGGCGGGTACGAGCAGTACTTC; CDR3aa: CASSPNPGGYEQYF
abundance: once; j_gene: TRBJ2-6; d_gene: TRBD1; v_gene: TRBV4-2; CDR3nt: TGTGCCAGCAGCCAAGGGACAGGGGGCTCAGTTGGGGCCAACGTCCTGACTTTC; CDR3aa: CASSQGTGGSVGANVLTF
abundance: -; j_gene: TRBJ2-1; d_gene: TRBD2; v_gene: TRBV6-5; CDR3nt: TGTGCCAGCAGAGCCCTGGGACTAGCGAGATGGGAGCAGTTCTTC; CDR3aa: CASRALGLARWEQFF
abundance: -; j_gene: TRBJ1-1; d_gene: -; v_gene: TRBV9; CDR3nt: TGTGCCAGCAGCGTAGCTGGGCACACTGAAGCTTTCTTT; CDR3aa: CASSVAGHTEAFF
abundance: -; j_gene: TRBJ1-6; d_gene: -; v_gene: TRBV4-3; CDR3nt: TGCGCCAGCAGCCAAACAGGGAATTCACCCCTCCACTTT; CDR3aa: CASSQTGNSPLHF
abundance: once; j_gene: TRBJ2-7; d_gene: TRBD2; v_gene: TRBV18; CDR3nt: TGTGCCAGCTCACCACACGGGGCGGGAGAGGCCTACGAGCAGTACTTC; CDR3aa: CASSPHGAGEAYEQYF
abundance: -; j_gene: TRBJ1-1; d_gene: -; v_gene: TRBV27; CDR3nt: TGTGCCAGCAGTTCCCTGTCAGAGGCGAACACTGAAGCTTTCTTT; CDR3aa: CASSSLSEANTEAFF
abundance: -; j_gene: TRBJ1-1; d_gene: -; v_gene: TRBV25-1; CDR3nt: TGTGCCAGTCAACATGGAATACAGGGTTCCACTGAAGCTTTCTTT; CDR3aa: CASQHGIQGSTEAFF
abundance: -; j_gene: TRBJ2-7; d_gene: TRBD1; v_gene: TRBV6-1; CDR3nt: TGTGCCAGCAGTGAATCAGGGGGCCCCTACGAGCAGTACTTC; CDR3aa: CASSESGGPYEQYF
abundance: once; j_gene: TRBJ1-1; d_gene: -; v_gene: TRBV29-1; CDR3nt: TGCAGCGTTGAGATCTGGGCGAACACTGAAGCTTTCTTT; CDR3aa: CSVEIWANTEAFF
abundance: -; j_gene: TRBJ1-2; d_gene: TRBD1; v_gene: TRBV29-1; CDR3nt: TGCAGCGTTGAAGATGGCCCCGGGACAGGGTTCTATGGCTACACCTTC; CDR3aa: CSVEDGPGTGFYGYTF
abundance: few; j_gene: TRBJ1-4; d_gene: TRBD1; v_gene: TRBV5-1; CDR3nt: TGCGCCAGCAGCGCACTAATACCGGGACAGCAAGAAAAACTGTTTTTT; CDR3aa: CASSALIPGQQEKLFF
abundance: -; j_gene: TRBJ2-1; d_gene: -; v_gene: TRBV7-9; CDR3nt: TGTGCCAGCAGCTTAGGGCAGGGCGGCCAGTTCTTC; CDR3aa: CASSLGQGGQFF
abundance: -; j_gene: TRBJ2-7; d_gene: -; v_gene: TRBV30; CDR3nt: TGTGCCCGCACCTCCAGAGGGCGCGAGCAGTACTTC; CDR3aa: CARTSRGREQYF
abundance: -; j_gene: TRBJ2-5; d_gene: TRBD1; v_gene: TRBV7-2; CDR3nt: TGTGCCAGCAGCTCGACAGGGGCAGTTGAGACCCAATACTTC; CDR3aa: CASSSTGAVETQYF
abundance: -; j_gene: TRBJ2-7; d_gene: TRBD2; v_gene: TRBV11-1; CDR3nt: TGCGCCAGCAGCATAAGCCCCGGGACTACCCTCTACGAGCAGTACTTC; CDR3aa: CASSISPGTTLYEQYF
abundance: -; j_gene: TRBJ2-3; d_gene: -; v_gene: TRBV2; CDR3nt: TGTGCCAGCAGTGAATTGGGCAGCACAGATACGCAGTATTTT; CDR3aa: CASSELGSTDTQYF
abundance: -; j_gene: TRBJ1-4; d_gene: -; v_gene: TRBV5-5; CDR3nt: TGTGCCAGCAGTCTAACAGGGTCGACTAATGAAAAACTGTTTTTT; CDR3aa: CASSLTGSTNEKLFF
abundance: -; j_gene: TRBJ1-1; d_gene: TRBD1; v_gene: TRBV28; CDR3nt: TGTGCCAGCAGTACAGGGGTCCCTGAAGCTTTCTTT; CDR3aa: CASSTGVPEAFF
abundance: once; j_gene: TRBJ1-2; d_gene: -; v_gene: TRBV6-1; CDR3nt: TGTGCCAGCACAGGTAGAGGCAGGGACTATGGCTACACCTTC; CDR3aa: CASTGRGRDYGYTF
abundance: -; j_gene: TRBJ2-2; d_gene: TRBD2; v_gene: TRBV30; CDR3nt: TGTGCCTGGACCTTGGGAGGGCCCCCCGGGGAGCTGTTTTTT; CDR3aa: CAWTLGGPPGELFF
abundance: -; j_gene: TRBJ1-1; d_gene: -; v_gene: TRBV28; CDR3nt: TGTGCCAGCAGTTTATCGCCCGGGGACACTGAAGCTTTCTTT; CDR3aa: CASSLSPGDTEAFF
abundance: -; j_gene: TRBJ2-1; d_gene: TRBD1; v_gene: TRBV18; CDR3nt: TGTGCCAGCTCACCTCCAACAGGGGGCGGGGAGCAGTTCTTC; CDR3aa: CASSPPTGGGEQFF
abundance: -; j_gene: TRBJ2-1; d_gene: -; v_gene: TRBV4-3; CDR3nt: TGCGCCAGCAGCCAAGAGGGGAGGAGCGGGTCCGGCTCCTACAATGAGCAGTTCTTC; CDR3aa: CASSQEGRSGSGSYNEQFF
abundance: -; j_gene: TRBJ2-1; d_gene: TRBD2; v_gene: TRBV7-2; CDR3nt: TGTGCCGGGAAACTAGCGGGTGCCTACAATGAGCAGTTCTTC; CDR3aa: CAGKLAGAYNEQFF
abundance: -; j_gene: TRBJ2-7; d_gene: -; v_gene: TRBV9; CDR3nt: TGTGCCAGCAGCGTAGGCCTATGGTACGAGCAGTACTTC; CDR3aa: CASSVGLWYEQYF
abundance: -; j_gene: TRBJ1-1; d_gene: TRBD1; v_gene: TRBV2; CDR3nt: TGTGCCAGCAGGGAGAATAAAAATTACAGGGGTCGTGTCACTGAAGCTTTCTTT; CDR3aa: CASRENKNYRGRVTEAFF
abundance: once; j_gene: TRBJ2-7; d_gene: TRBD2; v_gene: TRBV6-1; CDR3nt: TGTGCCAGCAGTGGACTAGCGGGGTCTCCATACGAGCAGTACTTC; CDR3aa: CASSGLAGSPYEQYF
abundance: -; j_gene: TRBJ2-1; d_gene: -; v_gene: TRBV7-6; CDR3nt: TGTGCCAGCAGCTTCCGGACTGATTTGGGTGAGCAGTTCTTC; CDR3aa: CASSFRTDLGEQFF
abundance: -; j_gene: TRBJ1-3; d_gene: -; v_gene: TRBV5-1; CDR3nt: TGCGCCAGCAGCTCGGAGGGCCTTGGAAACACCATATATTTT; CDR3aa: CASSSEGLGNTIYF
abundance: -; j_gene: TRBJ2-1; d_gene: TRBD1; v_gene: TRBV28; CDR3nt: TGTGCCAGCAGCCCCCCACAGGGGCGTTTCTCCTACAATGAGCAGTTCTTC; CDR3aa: CASSPPQGRFSYNEQFF
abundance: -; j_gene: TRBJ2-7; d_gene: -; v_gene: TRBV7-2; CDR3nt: TGTGCCAGCAGCTCGCCGGGTGGCTACGAGCAGTACTTC; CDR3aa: CASSSPGGYEQYF
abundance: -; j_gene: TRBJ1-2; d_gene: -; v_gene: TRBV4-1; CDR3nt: TGCGCCAGCAGCCAAGTCGGGGGGGGCGGTCACTATGGCTACACCTTC; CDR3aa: CASSQVGGGGHYGYTF
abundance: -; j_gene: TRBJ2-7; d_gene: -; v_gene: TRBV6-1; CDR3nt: TGTGCCAGCAGTGAATCCGTCGGGGCCTACGAGCAGTACTTC; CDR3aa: CASSESVGAYEQYF
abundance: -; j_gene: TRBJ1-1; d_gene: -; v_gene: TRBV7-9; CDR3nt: TGTGCCAGCAGCCTACGTTCGGTTGAAGCTTTCTTT; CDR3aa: CASSLRSVEAFF
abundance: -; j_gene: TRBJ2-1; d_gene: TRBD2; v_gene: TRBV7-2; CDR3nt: TGTGCCAGCAGTTTGGGAGCGGGAGGTCAAAATGAGCAGTTCTTC; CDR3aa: CASSLGAGGQNEQFF
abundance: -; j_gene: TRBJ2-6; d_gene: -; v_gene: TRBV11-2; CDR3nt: TGTGCCAGCAGCCAGTCAGGGGCAGGGGCCAACGTCCTGACTTTC; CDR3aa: CASSQSGAGANVLTF